This T cell receptor (beta chain) was sequenced for a study of blood T cell repertoires in COVID-19. Method: immunoSEQ multiplex PCR; TCRdb's copy keeps in-frame clones and lacks some. The table has under 200,000 clones, around four fifths seen once. V dropped 1 base and J dropped 2; count of bases not matched to a gene: 5. This CDR3 spans 15 amino acids. Germline CDR1 LGHNA, CDR2 YSLEER. The V and J genes are TRBV4-3 and TRBJ2-7, with 7 bases identical to TRBD1. The specimen sequenced was peripheral blood. This clonotype was obtained from a woman of 80 years or more with COVID-19, enrolled during active disease. The DNA of the CDR3 is TGCGCCAGCAGCCAAGTAACAGGGGCACCCTACGAGCAGTACTTC. Translating it yields CASSQVTGAPYEQYF.